What follows is one TCR beta chain and its context. Germline V gene sequence: CDR1 SGHDN, CDR2 FVKESK. V was cut by 1 base and J by 4 bases, with 8 bases left in between. The CDR3 extends over 13 amino acids. The sample originates from a study of cytotoxic CD8 clonotypes in ibrutinib-treated CLL. The authors obtained approximately 2.2 micrograms of genomic DNA from cryopreserved PBMCs for TCR beta libraries. With sequencing, the targeted depth ranged from 1 in 200,000 to 1 in 1 million T cells. Repertoires were generated with immunoSEQ multiplex PCR, while TCRdb's copy carries only in-frame clones and drops some. The sample holds 90,000 to 150,000 clones, 55% to 75% seen once.

The TCR originated in a human donor with chronic lymphocytic leukemia. The sequencing used PBMCs, collected after 24 months of ibrutinib treatment. This chain links TRBV14 with TRBJ2-7; D gene uncertain. The CDR3: CASSQVGSYEQYF. The DNA of the CDR3 is TGTGCCAGCAGCCAAGTGGGCAGTTACGAGCAGTACTTC.